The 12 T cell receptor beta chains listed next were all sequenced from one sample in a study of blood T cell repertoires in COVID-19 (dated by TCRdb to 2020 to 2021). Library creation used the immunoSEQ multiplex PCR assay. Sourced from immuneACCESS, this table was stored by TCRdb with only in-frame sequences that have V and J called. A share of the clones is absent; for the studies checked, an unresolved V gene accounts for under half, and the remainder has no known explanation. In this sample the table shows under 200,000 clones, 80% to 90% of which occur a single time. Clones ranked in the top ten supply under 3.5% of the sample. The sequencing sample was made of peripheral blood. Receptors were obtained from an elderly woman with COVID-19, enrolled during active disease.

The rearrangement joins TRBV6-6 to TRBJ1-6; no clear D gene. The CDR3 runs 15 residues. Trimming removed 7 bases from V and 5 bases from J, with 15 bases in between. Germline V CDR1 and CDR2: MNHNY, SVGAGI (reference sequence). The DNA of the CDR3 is TGTGCCAGCACCTTACACGATACCGATAATTCACCCCTCCACTTT. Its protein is CASTLHDTDNSPLHF.

The CDR3 coding sequence is TGTGCCAGCAGCTTGGCGCCTAGCGGAACCTACGAGCAGTACTTC. Translating it yields CASSLAPSGTYEQYF. This chain joins TRBV5-4 and TRBJ2-7, with 7 bases aligning to TRBD2. CDR3 length: 15 amino acids. CDR1 SGHNT and CDR2 YYREEE come from the germline V gene (reference sequence). V lost 0 bases, J lost 2 bases, and 5 bases stayed unmatched.

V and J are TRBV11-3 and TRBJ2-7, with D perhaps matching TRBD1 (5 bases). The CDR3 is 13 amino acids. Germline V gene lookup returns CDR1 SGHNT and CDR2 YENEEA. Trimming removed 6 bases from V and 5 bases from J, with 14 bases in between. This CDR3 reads CASSLRGSNEQYF. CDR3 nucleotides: TGTGCCAGCAGTCTTAGGGGATCCAACGAGCAGTACTTC.

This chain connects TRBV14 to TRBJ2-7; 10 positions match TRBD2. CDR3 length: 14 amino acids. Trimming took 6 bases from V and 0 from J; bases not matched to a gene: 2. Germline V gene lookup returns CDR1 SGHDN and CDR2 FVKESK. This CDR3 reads CASSRLAGSYEQYF. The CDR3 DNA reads TGTGCCAGCAGTCGACTAGCGGGCTCCTACGAGCAGTACTTC.

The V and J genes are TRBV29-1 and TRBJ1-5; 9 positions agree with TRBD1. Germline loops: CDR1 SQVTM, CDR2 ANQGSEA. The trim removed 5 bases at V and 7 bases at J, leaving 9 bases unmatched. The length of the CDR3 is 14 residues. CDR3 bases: TGCAGCGTTATGACAGGGGGAGGGAGCCAGCCCCAGCATTTT. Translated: CSVMTGGGSQPQHF.

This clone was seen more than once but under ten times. The CDR3 is CSVNGGRNYGYTF. The DNA for the CDR3 is TGCAGCGTGAACGGGGGGCGTAACTATGGCTACACCTTC. The rearrangement links TRBV29-1 to TRBJ1-2, with a tentative D call TRBD1 (6 bases). CDR1 is SQVTM, CDR2 ANQGSEA, per germline. The CDR3 consists of 13 residues. V was cut by 6 bases and J by 1 base, with 12 bases left in between.

The CDR3 sequence: CASSPNPGQGIDEQFF. CDR3 coding DNA: TGTGCCAGCAGCCCTAATCCGGGACAGGGGATAGATGAGCAGTTCTTC. The J gene is TRBJ2-1, the V gene TRBV7-8, with 10 bases lining up with TRBD1. Germline V gene sequence: CDR1 SGHVS, CDR2 FQNEAQ. The trim removed 5 bases at V and 8 bases at J, leaving 12 bases unmatched. This CDR3 contains 16 residues. The whole variable domain, filled in from reference TRBV7-8 and TRBJ2-1, reads GAGVSQSPRYKVAKRGQDVALRCDPISGHVSLFWYQQALGQGPEFLTYFQNEAQLDKSGLPSDRFFAERPEGSVSTLKIQRTQQEDSAVYLCASSPNPGQGIDEQFFGPGTRLTVL.

Here the CDR3 DNA reads TGTGCCAGCAGCCCCACAGGGGTCCACTGGGGCTACACCTTC. This encodes CASSPTGVHWGYTF. V and J are TRBV7-2 and TRBJ1-2, with TRBD1 identical over 7 bases. Germline CDR1 and CDR2: SGHTA and FQGNSA. The ends lost 5 bases at V and 8 bases at J; junction bases unmatched: 11. This CDR3 region has 14 residues.

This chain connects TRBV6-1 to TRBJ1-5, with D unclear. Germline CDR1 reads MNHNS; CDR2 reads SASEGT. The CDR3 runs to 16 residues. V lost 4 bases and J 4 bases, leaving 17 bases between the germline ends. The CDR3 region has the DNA TGTGCCAGCAGTGGGTCCCATCGGGTCCTTAATCAGCCCCAGCATTTT. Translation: CASSGSHRVLNQPQHF.

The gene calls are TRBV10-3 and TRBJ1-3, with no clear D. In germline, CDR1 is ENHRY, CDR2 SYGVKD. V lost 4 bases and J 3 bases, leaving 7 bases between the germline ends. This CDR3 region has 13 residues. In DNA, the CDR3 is TGTGCCATCAGTGGTAACTATGGAAACACCATATATTTT. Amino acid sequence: CAISGNYGNTIYF.

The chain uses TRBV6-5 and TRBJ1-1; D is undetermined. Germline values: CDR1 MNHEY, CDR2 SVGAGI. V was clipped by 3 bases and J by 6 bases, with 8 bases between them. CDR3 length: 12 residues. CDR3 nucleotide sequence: TGTGCCAGCAGTTATTGGTCGGCTGAAGCTTTCTTT. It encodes CASSYWSAEAFF.

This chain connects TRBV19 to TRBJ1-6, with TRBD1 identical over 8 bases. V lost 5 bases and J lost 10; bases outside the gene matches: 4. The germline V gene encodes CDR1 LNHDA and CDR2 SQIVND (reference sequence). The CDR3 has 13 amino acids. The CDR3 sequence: CASSLRQGSPLHF. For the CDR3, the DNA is TGTGCCAGTAGTCTACGACAGGGGTCACCCCTCCACTTT. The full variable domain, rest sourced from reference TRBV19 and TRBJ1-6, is DGGITQSPKYLFRKEGQNVTLSCEQNLNHDAMYWYRQDPGQGLRLIYYSQIVNDFQKGDIAEGYSVSREKKESFPLTVTSAQKNPTAFYLCASSLRQGSPLHFGNGTRLTVT.